These T cell receptor beta chains were read from a single sample in a study of identical twins. TCRdb reprocessed the 5' RACE reads with MiXCR, giving one entry per CDR3 protein. The table has 350,000 or so distinct CDR3 sequences, 8.5% to 10% seen once. The sample comprised naive T cells sorted from blood. Source of these receptors: a woman aged 45-65 years in good health. Both conserved end residues are part of each CDR3. The order of the fields is J gene, D gene, clone size, V gene, CDR3 protein, CDR3 DNA. D genes are given only for firm matches. Expanded clones are given a class, and other clones once, few, many or no size at all.

>TRBJ2-3|-|many|TRBV5-1
CASSLQASTDTQYF
TGCGCCAGCAGCTTACAGGCTAGCACAGATACGCAGTATTTT
>TRBJ2-7|TRBD2|few|TRBV6-5
CASAGSGTRLTYEQYF
TGTGCCAGCGCCGGGTCGGGGACTAGACTCACCTACGAGCAGTACTTC
>TRBJ2-1|-|many|TRBV29-1
CSVDKRIYNEQFF
TGCAGCGTTGACAAGCGGATATACAATGAGCAGTTCTTC
>TRBJ2-1|-|few|TRBV5-6
CASSLRGGPLDPFF
TGTGCCAGCAGCTTAAGAGGGGGGCCCTTAGATCCGTTCTTC
>TRBJ1-2|-|-|TRBV21-1
CASSTGVLLYGYTF
TGTGCCAGCTCAACAGGGGTCCTCTTGTATGGCTACACCTTC
>TRBJ2-1|-|-|TRBV7-6
CASSLGARDTYNEQFF
TGTGCCAGCAGCTTAGGGGCACGGGATACCTACAATGAGCAGTTCTTC
>TRBJ1-1|-|few|TRBV5-5
CASSLGVVGGDGF
TGTGCCAGCAGCTTGGGCGTGGTGGGGGGAGATGGCTTT
>TRBJ2-2|-|-|TRBV20-1
CSAKRTAGTGELFF
TGCAGTGCCAAGCGGACAGCCGGAACCGGGGAGCTGTTTTTT
>TRBJ2-5|-|-|TRBV20-1
CSASSQGGDGETQYF
TGCAGTGCTAGTAGTCAGGGGGGTGATGGTGAGACCCAGTACTTC
>TRBJ2-7|TRBD1|few|TRBV12-3/TRBV12-4
CASSYGQGGEQYF
TGTGCCAGCAGCTACGGACAGGGTGGCGAGCAGTACTTC
>TRBJ1-2|TRBD1|-|TRBV19
CASTARDSIYGYTF
TGTGCCAGTACCGCCCGGGACAGTATCTATGGCTACACCTTC
>TRBJ1-1|-|-|TRBV21-1
CASSPRTIPTTVNTEAFF
TGTGCCAGCAGCCCCCGAACTATTCCAACTACGGTGAACACTGAAGCTTTCTTT
>TRBJ2-7|-|few|TRBV18
CASSPPGRGAYEQYF
TGTGCCAGCTCACCTCCCGGCAGGGGTGCCTACGAGCAGTACTTC
>TRBJ2-1|-|few|TRBV27
CASSFLPTRGNEQFF
TGTGCCAGCAGTTTTCTCCCAACTAGGGGCAATGAGCAGTTCTTC
>TRBJ2-7|-|many|TRBV7-8
CASSLDRRGLGEQYF
TGTGCCAGCAGCTTAGACCGCAGGGGCCTAGGCGAGCAGTACTTC
>TRBJ1-3|-|-|TRBV7-9
CASSTTGLRATENTIYF
TGTGCCAGCAGCACGACAGGTTTACGAGCGACGGAAAACACCATATATTTT
>TRBJ1-2|TRBD1|few|TRBV7-8
CASSPVSGTGNYGYTF
TGTGCCAGCAGCCCGGTCAGTGGGACAGGCAACTATGGCTACACCTTC
>TRBJ2-7|-|many|TRBV6-5
CASSYMQDTHSYEQYF
TGTGCCAGCAGTTATATGCAGGATACGCATTCCTACGAGCAGTACTTC
>TRBJ2-3|TRBD2|-|TRBV27
CASSFKRGLTDTQYF
TGTGCCAGCAGTTTCAAGCGGGGGCTCACAGATACGCAGTATTTT
>TRBJ2-7|TRBD2|-|TRBV7-9
CASSLVGVGTRSSEQYF
TGTGCCAGCAGCTTAGTCGGGGTGGGGACTAGGAGCAGCGAGCAGTACTTC
>TRBJ2-7|-|few|TRBV27
CASSLSEGSGFSYEQYF
TGTGCCAGCAGTTTATCCGAGGGGAGTGGCTTCTCCTACGAGCAGTACTTC
>TRBJ2-1|-|-|TRBV12-3/TRBV12-4
CASSFVRPHYNEQFF
TGTGCCAGCAGTTTTGTTAGGCCCCATTACAATGAGCAGTTCTTC
>TRBJ2-3|TRBD2|few|TRBV3-1
CANHSILRDYSTDTQYF
TGTGCCAACCACTCGATTTTGCGGGACTACTCCACAGATACGCAGTATTTT
>TRBJ2-1|-|many|TRBV20-1
CSAPGLYNEQFF
TGCAGTGCCCCGGGACTTTACAATGAGCAGTTCTTC
>TRBJ2-7|-|few|TRBV20-1
CSASSRGTYEQYF
TGCAGTGCTAGCTCCAGGGGAACCTACGAGCAGTACTTC
>TRBJ1-5|-|-|TRBV5-6
CASSFGGTSNQPQHF
TGTGCCAGCAGCTTTGGGGGCACAAGCAATCAGCCCCAGCATTTT
>TRBJ1-2|-|-|TRBV2
CASSELWGGRAYTF
TGTGCCAGCAGTGAACTATGGGGGGGCCGTGCCTACACCTTC
>TRBJ2-1|-|few|TRBV7-9
CASSPGLHNEQFF
TGTGCCAGCAGCCCGGGGCTACACAATGAGCAGTTCTTC
>TRBJ1-1|TRBD1|few|TRBV5-1
CASSLAAGGTVNTEAFF
TGCGCCAGCAGCTTGGCGGCAGGGGGGACGGTGAACACTGAAGCTTTCTTT
>TRBJ2-1|TRBD1|-|TRBV12-3/TRBV12-4
CASSLTGALRYEQFF
TGTGCCAGCAGTCTAACAGGGGCCCTTCGATATGAGCAGTTCTTC
>TRBJ2-1|TRBD2|-|TRBV20-1
CSASRGLAGVSYNEQFF
TGCAGTGCTAGTAGGGGACTAGCGGGAGTATCCTACAATGAGCAGTTCTTC
>TRBJ2-1|TRBD2|few|TRBV6-6
CASSYTLAGGAYNEQFF
TGTGCCAGCAGTTACACTCTAGCGGGGGGGGCCTACAATGAGCAGTTCTTC